The present TCR beta chain was sequenced within a study of T cell changes during pregnancy in multiple sclerosis. The method was immunoSEQ multiplex PCR; TCRdb's version includes in-frame clones alone and lacks a portion of them. The repertoire holds tens of thousands of clones, with 80% to 95% as singletons. The ends lost 0 bases at V and 9 bases at J; junction bases unmatched: 6. The germline V gene has CDR1 SGHRS and CDR2 YFSETQ. The CDR3 has 14 amino acids. The sample was peripheral blood, taken in the first trimester of pregnancy. This sequence was found in a female donor in good health, enrolled as a control in a pregnancy study. The chain links TRBV5-1 to TRBJ1-5; 7 bases are a match to TRBD1. CDR3 protein: CASSLAGGYSPQHF. CDR3 DNA sequence: TGCGCCAGCAGCTTGGCAGGGGGTTATTCGCCCCAGCATTTT. The complete variable domain, with remaining parts taken from reference TRBV5-1 and TRBJ1-5, reads KAGVTQTPRYLIKTRGQQVTLSCSPISGHRSVSWYQQTPGQGLQFLFEYFSETQRNKGNFPGRFSGRQFSNSRSEMNVSTLELGDSALYLCASSLAGGYSPQHFGDGTRLSIL.